The 5 T cell receptor beta chains listed next were all sequenced from one sample in a study of blood T cell repertoires in COVID-19 (dated by TCRdb to the early 2020s). Library prep was done by the immunoSEQ multiplex PCR assay. TCRdb limited this immuneACCESS table to in-frame rearrangements with V and J called. A share of clones is missing; checked studies link under half to unresolved V genes, and the rest is unexplained. The sample profile shows 400,000 or so clones; approximately 86% of them were found once. Clones ranked in the top ten supply approximately 2.9% of the sample. Sequenced material: peripheral blood. Receptors were obtained from a human donor in a cohort sampled during active COVID-19.

The CDR3 loop reads CASSLYLAGVSTDTQYF. Here the CDR3 DNA reads TGTGCCAGCAGTCTCTACTTAGCGGGGGTTAGCACAGATACGCAGTATTTT. The V gene is TRBV6-6, the J gene TRBJ2-3; TRBD2 agrees at 9 bases. CDR1 and CDR2 (germline): MNHNY, SVGAGI (reference sequence). This CDR3 contains 17 residues. J lost 0 bases, V lost 5 bases, and 9 bases had no gene match.

This chain joins TRBV6-5 and TRBJ1-5; D gene uncertain. This CDR3 region has 14 residues. Trimming stripped 8 bases from V and 4 bases from J, with 15 bases between. The germline V gene encodes CDR1 MNHEY and CDR2 SVGAGI. In DNA form, the CDR3 reads TGTGCCAGCCTATCCCTTGCGGCTAATCAGCCCCAGCATTTT. This codes for CASLSLAANQPQHF.

The chain joins TRBV10-3 to TRBJ2-5; maybe TRBD1 (6 bases). The CDR3 covers 14 residues. V was pared by 8 bases and J by 5 bases, with 18 bases between. Germline V gene lookup returns CDR1 ENHRY and CDR2 SYGVKD. The CDR3 coding sequence is TGTGCCATCGCGCGAGGTGGGGACACGGAGACCCAGTACTTC. The encoded protein is CAIARGGDTETQYF.

The rearrangement joins TRBV4-1 to TRBJ2-3; TRBD2 might be the D (5 bases). Germline V CDR1 and CDR2: MGHRA, YSYEKL. The length of the CDR3 is 15 residues. The V gene lost 0 bases and the J gene lost 4 bases, with 11 bases spanning the gap. The chain's CDR3 is CASSQDIGIPDTQYF. The CDR3 nucleotides read TGCGCCAGCAGCCAAGATATCGGGATCCCAGATACGCAGTATTTT.

The rearrangement links TRBV3-1 (or the pseudogene TRBV3-2) to TRBJ2-1; perhaps TRBD2 as D (5 bases). The germline CDR1 and CDR2 sequences are LGHDT and YNNKEL (reference sequence). V shed 3 bases and J shed 2 bases, with 14 bases lying between them. The CDR3 loop spans 16 amino acids. The CDR3 is CASSQSGGQPYNEQFF. DNA for the CDR3: TGTGCCAGCAGCCAGTCTGGCGGGCAACCCTACAATGAGCAGTTCTTC.